Sequencing of this T cell receptor beta chain was carried out in a study of T-cell reconstitution after alpha-beta-depleted transplantation in children (dated by TCRdb to about 2016). In terms of the full investigation: Using TCR repertoire profiling, the study quantitatively followed how T-cell immune reconstitution unfolded in children after TCRalphabeta/CD19-depleted allogeneic hematopoietic cell transplantation. Results and caveats for the whole study, not just this receptor: The apparently early alphabetaT-cell count recovery about two months after transplant was reportedly dependent on only several hundred rapidly expanded clones derived from non-depleted graft cells. In some patients, the high TCRbeta diversity seen at day 60 was put down to recipient T cells and intrathymic progenitors that had survived conditioning. Over the following months the frequencies of hyperexpanded clones went down, and after one year T-cell counts and TCRbeta diversity were mostly credited to newly produced T cells.

Explained via the paper, the treatment or condition label denotes: allogeneic hematopoietic cell transplantation with graft depleted of TCRalphabeta T cells and CD19 B cells. Transplant recipients were children who received TCRalphabeta/CD19-depleted allogeneic hematopoietic cell grafts. The protocol used for the library was PCR. The instrument given in TCRdb is Illumina HiSeq 2500. To normalize quantification of the TCRbeta repertoire, the TCR libraries were built with molecular barcoding that relied on unique molecular identifiers. TCRdb redid the processing of the public reads, applying fastp at Q25 and MiXCR, and retained in-frame beta chains. Every CDR3 protein is listed once, alongside the most common genes and DNA of its rows. Here the sample has some 200,000 distinct CDR3 sequences; roughly 8.1% occur a single time. Clones ranked in the top ten supply under 40% of the sample. This clonotype was seen only a few times. Its specific antigen is unknown. Base qualities were left out, and no much larger clone turns up one base away.

Compared with germline, V lacks 6 bases and J lacks 7 bases; bases without a gene match: 4. The CDR3, cysteine through phenylalanine, is 12 amino acids long. Here the CDR3 DNA is all that survives: 36 bases in frame from base 1. CDR1 DFQATT and CDR2 SNEGSKA were looked up in the germline V gene (reference sequence). This receptor was identified in a male patient between 2 and 15 years old who had a stem cell transplant for acute myeloid leukemia, so the T cells may come from the graft donor. The sample consisted of PBMCs, mostly from graft donor cells, taken 360 days after TCRalphabeta/CD19-depleted stem cell transplant. The chain is made from TRBV20-1 and TRBJ1-2, and 11 junctional nucleotides match TRBD1. The encoded CDR3 is CSARDRGAGYTF. The base sequence is TGCAGTGCAAGGGACAGGGGGGCTGGCTACACCTTC.